This passage covers 9 T cell receptor beta chains from one sample sequenced in a study of blood T cell repertoires in COVID-19. The assay was immunoSEQ multiplex PCR, and TCRdb's table has in-frame clones only and misses some. The repertoire holds 200,000 to 300,000 clones, with just under 85% as singletons. The material sequenced was peripheral blood. The source of these receptors is a man aged 50 or older with acute or convalescent COVID-19.

The V and J genes are TRBV30 and TRBJ1-2, with D possibly matching TRBD1 (6 bases). Germline V gene lookup returns CDR1 GTSNPN and CDR2 SVGIG (reference sequence). CDR3 length: 13 amino acids. Between the trimmed V and J ends, which lost 4 bases and 2 bases, there was a span of 11 bases. The CDR3 DNA reads as TGTGCCTGGAAGCGGGACACCAACTATGGCTACACCTTC. Its protein is CAWKRDTNYGYTF.

The CDR3 nucleotides read TGTGCCAGCAGTTACAACCCCTTGGCAGGGGACTATGGCTACACCTTC. Its translation: CASSYNPLAGDYGYTF. The chain links TRBV6-5 to TRBJ1-2, with D perhaps TRBD1 (6 bases). The CDR3 has 16 residues. V dropped 2 bases and J dropped 3 bases, with 16 bases sitting between them. Germline V gene lookup returns CDR1 MNHEY and CDR2 SVGAGI.

This clone turned up a few times. The rearrangement joins TRBV25-1 to TRBJ2-7; 8 nucleotides align to TRBD2. The ends lost 6 bases at V and 6 bases at J; junction bases unmatched: 16. CDR1 and CDR2 from the germline V gene are MGHDK and SYGVNS. This CDR3 comprises 16 residues. The CDR3 bases are TGTGCCAGCAGCGATACCCGGGGGGGTTACTCGGGCGAGCAGTACTTC. This codes for CASSDTRGGYSGEQYF.

The V gene is TRBV5-1, the J gene TRBJ1-6, with D tentatively TRBD1 (5 bases). The V gene's germline CDR1 is SGHRS and CDR2 YFSETQ. The CDR3 runs 16 residues. V gave up 2 bases and J gave up 6 bases, with 15 bases separating them. This CDR3 is CASSFVAGVRNSPLHF. The DNA of the CDR3 is TGCGCCAGCAGCTTCGTTGCGGGGGTACGTAATTCACCCCTCCACTTT.

The genes are TRBV10-3 and TRBJ2-5, with TRBD1 as a possible D gene (6 bases). The germline CDR1 and CDR2 sequences are ENHRY and SYGVKD. Trimming removed 11 bases from V and 4 bases from J, with 23 bases in between. The CDR3 covers 15 residues. CDR3 sequence reads: CAGSGILGAVETQYF. CDR3 sequence (DNA): TGTGCCGGTAGTGGGATTTTGGGGGCCGTAGAGACCCAGTACTTC.

The J gene is TRBJ1-4, the V gene TRBV18; D ambiguous. V lost 2 bases to trimming and J lost 0 bases, with 16 bases between them. Per the germline V gene, CDR1 is KGHSH and CDR2 is LQKENI. The CDR3 extends over 18 amino acids. The CDR3 reads CASSPSRAGFATNEKLFF. CDR3 coding DNA: TGTGCCAGCTCACCATCAAGAGCGGGGTTTGCAACTAATGAAAAACTGTTTTTT.

This chain joins TRBV10-3 and TRBJ2-5, with D possibly TRBD2 on 6 matching bases. The CDR3 loop spans 15 amino acids. Germline V lookup: CDR1 ENHRY, CDR2 SYGVKD. V was cut by 0 bases and J by 5 bases, with 13 bases left in between. As DNA, the CDR3 is TGTGCCATCAGTGAGTCCATCGGGAGTGGTGAGACCCAGTACTTC. Its translation: CAISESIGSGETQYF.

V usage is TRBV7-9 and J usage is TRBJ2-1; tentatively, D is TRBD2 (5 bases). Germline loops: CDR1 SEHNR, CDR2 FQNEAQ (reference sequence). V was trimmed by 4 bases and J by 8 bases, leaving 18 bases between them. The CDR3 runs 15 residues. The CDR3 DNA is TGTGCCAGCAGCTCCTTTGCTAGCAATGGCGATGAGCAGTTCTTC. It translates to CASSSFASNGDEQFF.

The chain uses TRBV3-1 (or the pseudogene TRBV3-2) and TRBJ2-1; 9 positions agree with TRBD2. Germline assignment: CDR1 LGHDT and CDR2 YNNKEL (reference sequence). The CDR3 is made up of 12 amino acids. The V segment lost 4 bases and the J segment 12 bases; nucleotides outside the gene matches: 4. CDR3 sequence reads: CASSPRAGGQFF. The CDR3 DNA follows: TGTGCCAGCAGCCCACGAGCGGGGGGGCAGTTCTTC.